The clone carrying this T cell receptor (beta chain) was detected once. Other DNA sequences in the sample encode the same CDR3. Clones were sequenced by immunoSEQ multiplex PCR, and TCRdb holds only the in-frame ones, with some missing. This table holds over a million clones, 75% to 80% found once. Everyone who donated was a Caucasian adult who lived in Nashville, Tennessee. These data belong to a study of shared clonotypes between healthy human individuals. The CDR3 length is 15 residues. Germline V gives CDR1 LGHNA, CDR2 YNFKEQ. V lost 1 base and J 1 base, leaving 11 bases between the germline ends. Sequenced material: memory CD4+ T cells from PBMCs. Subset specified: CD45RA-negative fraction. The chain carries TRBV4-2 and TRBJ2-7; a weak D match, TRBD2 (6 bases). The clonotype was recovered from a man younger than 30 in good health. Some clones in this sample may be carry-over from other donors' samples. Here the CDR3 DNA reads TGTGCCAGCAGCCAAGGCGGGGAGAGGTCCTACGAGCAGTACTTC. Translation gives CASSQGGERSYEQYF.